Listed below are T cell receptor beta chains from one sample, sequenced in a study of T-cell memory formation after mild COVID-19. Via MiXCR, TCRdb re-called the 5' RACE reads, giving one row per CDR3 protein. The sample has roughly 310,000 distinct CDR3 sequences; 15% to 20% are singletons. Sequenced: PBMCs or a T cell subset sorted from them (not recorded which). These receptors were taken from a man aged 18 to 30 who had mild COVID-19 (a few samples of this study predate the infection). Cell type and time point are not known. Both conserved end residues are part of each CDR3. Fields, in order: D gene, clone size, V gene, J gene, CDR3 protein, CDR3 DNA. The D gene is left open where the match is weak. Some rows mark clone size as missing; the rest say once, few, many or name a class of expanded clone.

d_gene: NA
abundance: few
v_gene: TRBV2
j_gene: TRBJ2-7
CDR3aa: CAVRGEPLVDEQYF
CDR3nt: TGTGCCGTCAGGGGGGAGCCCCTCGTCGACGAGCAGTACTTC

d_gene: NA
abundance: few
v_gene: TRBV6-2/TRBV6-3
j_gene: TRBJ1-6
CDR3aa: CASSYSPGRHNSPLHF
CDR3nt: TGTGCCAGCAGTTACTCGCCGGGTCGGCATAATTCACCCCTCCACTTT

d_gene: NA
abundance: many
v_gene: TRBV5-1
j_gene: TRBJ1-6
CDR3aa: CASSEDGGYSPLHF
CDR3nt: TGCGCCAGCAGCGAGGACGGGGGATATTCACCCCTCCACTTT

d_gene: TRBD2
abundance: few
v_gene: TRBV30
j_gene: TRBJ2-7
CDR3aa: CAWPGTGEGQYF
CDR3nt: TGTGCCTGGCCCGGAACCGGGGAGGGCCAGTACTTC

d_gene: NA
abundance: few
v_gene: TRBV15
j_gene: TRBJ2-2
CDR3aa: CATSRDQNTGELFF
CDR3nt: TGTGCCACCAGCAGAGACCAGAACACCGGGGAGCTGTTTTTT

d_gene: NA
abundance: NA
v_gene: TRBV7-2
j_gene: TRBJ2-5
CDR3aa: CASSLVQGETQYF
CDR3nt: TGTGCCAGCAGCTTAGTTCAGGGAGAGACCCAGTACTTC

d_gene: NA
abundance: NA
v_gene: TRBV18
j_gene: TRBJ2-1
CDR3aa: CASSPPGGPEQFF
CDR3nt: TGTGCCAGCTCACCACCGGGCGGGCCGGAGCAGTTCTTC

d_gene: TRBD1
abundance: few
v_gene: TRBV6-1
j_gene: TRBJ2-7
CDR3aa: CASRRSGQGDYEQYF
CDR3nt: TGTGCCAGCAGAAGGTCCGGACAGGGGGACTACGAGCAGTACTTC

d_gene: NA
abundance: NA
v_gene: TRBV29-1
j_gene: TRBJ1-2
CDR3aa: CSVEGTLTSYGYTF
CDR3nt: TGCAGCGTTGAAGGGACTTTAACGAGCTATGGCTACACCTTC

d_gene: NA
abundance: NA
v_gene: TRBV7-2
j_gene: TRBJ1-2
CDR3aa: CASSPGGLPYGYTF
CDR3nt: TGTGCCAGCAGTCCGGGGGGATTGCCCTATGGCTACACCTTC

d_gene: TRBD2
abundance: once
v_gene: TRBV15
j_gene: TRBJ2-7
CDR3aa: CATSRATSGPTYEQYF
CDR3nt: TGTGCCACCAGCAGAGCAACTAGCGGGCCGACCTACGAGCAGTACTTC

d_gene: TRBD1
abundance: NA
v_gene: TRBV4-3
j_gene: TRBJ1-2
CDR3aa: CASSRGQGGYGYTF
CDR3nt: TGCGCCAGCAGCCGGGGACAGGGAGGCTATGGCTACACCTTC

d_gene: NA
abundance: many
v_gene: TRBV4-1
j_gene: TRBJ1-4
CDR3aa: CASSPVDGEWELFF
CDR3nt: TGCGCCAGCAGCCCCGTGGACGGCGAATGGGAACTGTTTTTT

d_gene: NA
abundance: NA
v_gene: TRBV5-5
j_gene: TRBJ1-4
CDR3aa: CASSRPGQGAEKLFF
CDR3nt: TGTGCCAGCAGCCGCCCGGGGCAGGGCGCTGAAAAACTGTTTTTT

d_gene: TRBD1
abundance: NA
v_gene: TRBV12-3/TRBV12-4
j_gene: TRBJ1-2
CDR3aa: CASRYAFRDRGNYGYTF
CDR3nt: TGTGCCAGCAGATATGCCTTTCGGGACAGGGGGAACTATGGCTACACCTTC

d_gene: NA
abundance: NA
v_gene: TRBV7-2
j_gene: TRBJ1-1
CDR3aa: CASSRPFRVRAFF
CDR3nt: TGTGCCAGCAGCAGACCTTTCAGGGTGAGAGCTTTCTTT

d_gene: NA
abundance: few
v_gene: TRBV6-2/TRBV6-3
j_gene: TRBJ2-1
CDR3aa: CASITSGNEQFF
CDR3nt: TGTGCCAGCATTACTTCGGGCAATGAGCAGTTCTTC

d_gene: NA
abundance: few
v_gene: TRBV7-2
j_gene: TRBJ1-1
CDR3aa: CASSLGASKFEAFF
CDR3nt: TGTGCCAGCAGCTTAGGTGCCTCTAAGTTTGAAGCTTTCTTT

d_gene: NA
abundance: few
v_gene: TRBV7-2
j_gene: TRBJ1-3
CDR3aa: CASSLRSRSGNTIYF
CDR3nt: TGTGCCAGCAGCCTCAGGTCTCGCTCTGGAAACACCATATATTTT

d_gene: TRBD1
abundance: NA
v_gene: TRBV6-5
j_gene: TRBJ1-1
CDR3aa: CASSYTGGVNTEAFF
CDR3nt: TGTGCCAGCAGTTATACAGGGGGGGTGAACACTGAAGCTTTCTTT

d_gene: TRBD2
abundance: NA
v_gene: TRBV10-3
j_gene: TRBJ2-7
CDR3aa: CATRTSGYEQYF
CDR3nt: TGTGCCACCCGGACTAGCGGTTACGAGCAGTACTTC

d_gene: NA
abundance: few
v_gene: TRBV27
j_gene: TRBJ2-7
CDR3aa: CASSLSGGGAYEQYF
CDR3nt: TGTGCCAGCAGTTTATCAGGGGGGGGGGCCTACGAGCAGTACTTC

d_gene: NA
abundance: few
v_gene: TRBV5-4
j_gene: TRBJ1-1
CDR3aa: CASSPRVTGGSEAFF
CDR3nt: TGTGCCAGCAGCCCGAGGGTTACAGGTGGATCTGAAGCTTTCTTT

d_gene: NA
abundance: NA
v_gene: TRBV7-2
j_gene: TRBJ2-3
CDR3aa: CASSQDYFTDTQYF
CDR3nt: TGTGCCAGCAGCCAGGACTATTTCACAGATACGCAGTATTTT

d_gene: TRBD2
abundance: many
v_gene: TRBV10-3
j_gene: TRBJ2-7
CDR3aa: CAIRSTGTRNEQYF
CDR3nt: TGTGCCATCCGAAGCACCGGGACTAGGAACGAGCAGTACTTC

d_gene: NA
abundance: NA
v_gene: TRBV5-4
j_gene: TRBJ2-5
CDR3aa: CASSLGGRDQETQYF
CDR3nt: TGTGCCAGCAGCTTGGGGGGCCGAGACCAAGAGACCCAGTACTTC

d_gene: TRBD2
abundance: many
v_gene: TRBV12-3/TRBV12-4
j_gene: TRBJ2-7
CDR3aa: CASSPLTSGGLGQYF
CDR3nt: TGTGCCAGCAGTCCGTTGACTAGCGGGGGGCTGGGGCAGTACTTC

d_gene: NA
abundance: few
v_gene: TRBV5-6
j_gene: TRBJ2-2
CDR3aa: CASSFGEGWNTGELFF
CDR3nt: TGTGCCAGCAGCTTCGGAGAGGGATGGAACACCGGGGAGCTGTTTTTT

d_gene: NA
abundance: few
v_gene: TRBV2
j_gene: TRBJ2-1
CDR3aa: CASSRPPDEQFF
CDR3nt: TGTGCCAGCAGTCGCCCTCCGGATGAGCAGTTCTTC

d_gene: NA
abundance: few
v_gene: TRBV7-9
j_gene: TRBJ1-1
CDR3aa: CASSLVEGTEAFF
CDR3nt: TGTGCCAGCAGCTTAGTGGAGGGGACTGAAGCTTTCTTT

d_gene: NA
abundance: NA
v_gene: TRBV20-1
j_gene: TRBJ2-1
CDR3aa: CSASPGLDEQFF
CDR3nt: TGCAGTGCTAGCCCGGGGTTGGATGAGCAGTTCTTC

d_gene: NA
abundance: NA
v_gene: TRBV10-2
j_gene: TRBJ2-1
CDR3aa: CASSESSLAYNEQFF
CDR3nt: TGCGCCAGCAGTGAGTCGTCCCTTGCCTACAATGAGCAGTTCTTC

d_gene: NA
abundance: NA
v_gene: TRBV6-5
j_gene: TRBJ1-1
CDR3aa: CASSSRVPRENEAFF
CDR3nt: TGTGCCAGCAGTTCCCGGGTCCCGAGAGAGAATGAAGCTTTCTTT

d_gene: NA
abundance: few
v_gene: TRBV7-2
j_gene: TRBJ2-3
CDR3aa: CASSWGRDTQYF
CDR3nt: TGTGCCAGCAGCTGGGGCAGAGATACGCAGTATTTT

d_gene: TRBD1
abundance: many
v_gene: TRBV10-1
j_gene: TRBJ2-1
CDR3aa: CASSGTGMGEQFF
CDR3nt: TGCGCCAGCAGTGGGACAGGAATGGGTGAGCAGTTCTTC

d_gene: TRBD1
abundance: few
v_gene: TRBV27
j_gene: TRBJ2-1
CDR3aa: CASSLLFRGLAYNEQFF
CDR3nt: TGTGCCAGCAGTCTACTATTCAGGGGGCTCGCCTACAATGAGCAGTTCTTC

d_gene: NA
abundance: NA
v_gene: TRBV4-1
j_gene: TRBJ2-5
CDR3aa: CASSQDRGLTTTQF
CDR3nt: TGCGCCAGCAGCCAAGATCGGGGCCTGACTACCACCCAATTC

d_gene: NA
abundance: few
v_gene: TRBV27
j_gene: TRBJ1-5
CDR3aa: CASSVDRGGPQHF
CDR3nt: TGTGCCAGCAGTGTGGACCGAGGGGGGCCCCAGCATTTT

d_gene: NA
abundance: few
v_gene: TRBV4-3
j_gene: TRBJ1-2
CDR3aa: CASSQDPGREAGYTF
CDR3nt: TGCGCCAGCAGCCAAGATCCAGGGCGGGAGGCTGGCTACACCTTC

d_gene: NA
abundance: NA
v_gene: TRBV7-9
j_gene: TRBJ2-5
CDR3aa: CASSTSGYRVGETQYF
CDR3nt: TGTGCCAGCAGCACCAGCGGCTATAGGGTCGGAGAGACCCAGTACTTC

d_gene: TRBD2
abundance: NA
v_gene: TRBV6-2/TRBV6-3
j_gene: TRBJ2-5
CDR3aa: CASTDPRTSGGQETQYF
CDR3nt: TGTGCCAGCACCGACCCCAGGACTAGCGGGGGCCAAGAGACCCAGTACTTC

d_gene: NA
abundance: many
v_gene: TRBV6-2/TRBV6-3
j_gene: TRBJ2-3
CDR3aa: CASSSVRRPDKYF
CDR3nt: TGTGCCAGCAGTTCCGTAAGGAGACCGGATAAGTATTTT

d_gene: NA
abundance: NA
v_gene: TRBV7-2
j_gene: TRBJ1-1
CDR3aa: CASSHGRRTEAFF
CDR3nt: TGTGCCAGCAGCCATGGGAGGAGGACTGAAGCTTTCTTT

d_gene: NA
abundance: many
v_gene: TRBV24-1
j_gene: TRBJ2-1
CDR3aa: CATQTGYNEQFF
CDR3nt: TGTGCCACTCAGACAGGCTACAATGAGCAGTTCTTC

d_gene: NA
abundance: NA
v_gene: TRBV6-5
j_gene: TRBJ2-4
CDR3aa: CASSYSAGLGNIQYF
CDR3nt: TGTGCCAGCAGTTACTCTGCAGGGTTAGGGAACATTCAGTACTTC

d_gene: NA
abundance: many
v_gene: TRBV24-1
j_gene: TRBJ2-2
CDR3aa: CATGGVNTGELFF
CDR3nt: TGTGCCACCGGTGGGGTTAACACCGGGGAGCTGTTTTTT

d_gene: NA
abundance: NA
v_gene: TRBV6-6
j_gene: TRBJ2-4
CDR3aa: CASSYSAEPSGVAKNIQYF
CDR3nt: TGTGCCAGCAGTTACTCGGCAGAGCCATCTGGGGTGGCCAAAAACATTCAGTACTTC

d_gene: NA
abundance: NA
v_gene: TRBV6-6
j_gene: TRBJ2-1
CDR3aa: CASSPPGKNEQFF
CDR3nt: TGTGCCAGCAGTCCCCCGGGAAAAAATGAGCAGTTCTTC

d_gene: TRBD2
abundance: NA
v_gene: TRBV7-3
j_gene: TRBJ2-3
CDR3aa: CASSATSVADKQYF
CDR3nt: TGTGCCAGCAGCGCCACTAGCGTCGCAGATAAGCAGTATTTT

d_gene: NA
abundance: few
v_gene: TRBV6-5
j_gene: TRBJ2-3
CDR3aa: CASTTRPGDTQYF
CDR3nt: TGTGCCAGCACCACCCGCCCCGGGGATACGCAGTATTTT

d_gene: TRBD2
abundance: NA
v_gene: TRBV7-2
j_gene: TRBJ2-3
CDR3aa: CASSQVAGATDTQYF
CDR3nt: TGTGCCAGCAGCCAAGTAGCGGGGGCCACAGATACGCAGTATTTT

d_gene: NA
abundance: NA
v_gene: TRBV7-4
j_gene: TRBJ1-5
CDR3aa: CASSLARRGVFQPQHF
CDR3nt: TGTGCCAGCAGCTTAGCCCGTAGGGGCGTCTTCCAGCCCCAGCATTTT